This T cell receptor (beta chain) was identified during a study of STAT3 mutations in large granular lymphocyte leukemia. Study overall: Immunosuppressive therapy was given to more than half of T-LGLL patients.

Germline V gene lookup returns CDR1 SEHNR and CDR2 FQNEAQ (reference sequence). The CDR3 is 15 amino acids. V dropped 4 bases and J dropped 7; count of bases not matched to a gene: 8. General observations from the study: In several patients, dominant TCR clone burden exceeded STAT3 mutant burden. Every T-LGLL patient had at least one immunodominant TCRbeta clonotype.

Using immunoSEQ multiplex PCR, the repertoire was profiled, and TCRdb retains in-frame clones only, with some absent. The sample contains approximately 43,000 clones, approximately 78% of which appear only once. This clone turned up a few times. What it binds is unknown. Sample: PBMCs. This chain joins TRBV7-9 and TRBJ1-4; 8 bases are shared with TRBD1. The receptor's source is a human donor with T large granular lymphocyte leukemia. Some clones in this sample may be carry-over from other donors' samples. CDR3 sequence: CASSSTGGLLEKLFF. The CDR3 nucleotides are TGTGCCAGCAGCTCAACAGGGGGTCTCCTTGAAAAACTGTTTTTT. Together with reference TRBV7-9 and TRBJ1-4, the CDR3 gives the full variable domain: DTGVSQNPRHKITKRGQNVTFRCDPISEHNRLYWYRQTLGQGPEFLTYFQNEAQLEKSRLLSDRFSAERPKGSFSTLEIQRTEQGDSAMYLCASSSTGGLLEKLFFGSGTQLSVL.